The clone carrying this TCR beta chain was seen only a few times. Its matching antigen is unknown. CDR3 length: 12 amino acids. The germline V and J ends were trimmed by 6 bases and 7 bases, with 9 bases remaining between them. Germline CDR1 and CDR2: MNHNS and SASEGT. The data were taken from a study of T-cell memory formation after mild COVID-19. Looking at the study overall: TCR clusters were largely donor specific.

Whole-study results and caveats: Largely, contracting CD4+ clones fell within CM and EM, and contracting CD8+ clones within EMRA. Memory cells collected pre-infection included some clones that later responded, suggesting cross-reactive memory joined. Second-wave clones reaching peak frequency on day 37 lacked confirmed SARS-CoV-2 specificity.

TCRdb used MiXCR to reprocess the 5' RACE reads, holding one entry per CDR3 protein. The sample yields about 140,000 distinct CDR3 sequences, 14% to 15% seen once. The TCR comes from an adult woman who had mild COVID-19 (a few samples of this study predate the infection). Cell type and time point are not known. The specimen sequenced was PBMCs or a T cell subset sorted from them (not recorded which). V usage is TRBV6-1 and J usage is TRBJ2-2; a possible D gene is TRBD2 (5 bases). For the CDR3, the DNA is TGTGCCAGCAGCCAACGGGGCGGGGAGCTGTTTTTT. Its translation: CASSQRGGELFF.